This T cell receptor (beta chain) was observed in a study of shared clonotypes between healthy human individuals. The table came from immunoSEQ multiplex PCR; TCRdb's copy has only in-frame clones and leaves some out. The sample shows about 710,000 clones, about three quarters of them seen only once. This clone has a single count. The receptor comes from a woman aged 25 to 45 in good health. The material sequenced was memory CD4+ T cells sorted from blood. Specified subset: CD45RA-negative fraction.

Here the CDR3 reads CASSFWREKGEQFF. CDR3 bases: TGTGCCAGCAGTTTTTGGCGGGAGAAAGGGGAGCAGTTCTTC. The chain carries TRBV28 and TRBJ2-1; 7 bases are a match to TRBD2. CDR1 and CDR2 (germline): MDHEN, SYDVKM. This CDR3 contains 14 residues. V lost 3 bases to trimming and J lost 10 bases; unmatched junction nucleotides: 9.